This T cell receptor beta chain stems from a study of T cell responses to AZD1222 COVID-19 vaccine. This table comes from immunoSEQ multiplex PCR, and its TCRdb copy is limited to in-frame clones, with some not included. This table holds around 80,000 clones, 86% found once. Whole-study results and caveats: The donor group comprised mostly white British people and more females; the analysis possibly underestimated clonal diversity. Unmutated variant regions reportedly attract nearly half of all spike-specific TCRs.

This CDR3 region has 17 residues. Germline V gene lookup returns CDR1 SGDLS and CDR2 YYNGEE. V gave up 4 bases and J gave up 5 bases; unmatched junction bases: 12. About this clone itself: Its specificity is not known.

Sequencing used peripheral blood, obtained on day 0 of AZD1222 vaccination. This TCR came from an adult in good health. The chain uses TRBV9 and TRBJ1-6; 7 bases are shared with TRBD1. CDR3 protein: CASSSHDTGANNSPLHF. The CDR3 DNA reads TGTGCCAGCAGCTCCCACGACACAGGGGCGAATAATTCACCCCTCCACTTT.